This TCR beta chain was sequenced in a study of T cell repertoires in cytomegalovirus infection. Study as a whole: CMV epitopes, recently identified HLA-C-restricted and well-studied HLA-B-restricted, were used. The study's findings and limits: CMV carriers having the relevant HLA were flagged by cumulative public TCR beta family frequency.

Notes on this clonotype: Its antigen is as yet unknown.

Looked up from germline, CDR1 is LNHDA and CDR2 is SQIVND (reference sequence). V lost 3 bases to trimming and J lost 2 bases, with 20 bases between them. The CDR3 covers 18 residues. TCRdb called the reads again in MiXCR, with one record for every CDR3 protein. This table holds 300,000 or so distinct CDR3 sequences, around 25% found once. V is TRBV19 and J is TRBJ2-1; weak D call: TRBD2 (5 bases). This receptor was obtained from a human donor in good health (CMV status not recorded). Some clones in this sample may be carry-over from other donors' samples. Sequencing used cultured PBMCs, obtained from culture after CMV antigen stimulation. CDR3 protein: CASSIVLVSGSAYNEQFF. Written as DNA, the CDR3 is TGTGCCAGTAGTATCGTTCTCGTCTCGGGAAGCGCCTACAATGAGCAGTTCTTC.